A single sample gave rise to the 22 T cell receptor beta chains below, sequenced in a study of blood T cell repertoires in COVID-19 (dated by TCRdb to about 2020). The receptor library was made with the immunoSEQ multiplex PCR assay. TCRdb took over this immuneACCESS table, retaining in-frame rearrangements with V and J assigned. Such tables are incomplete; in checked studies, under half of the missing clones stem from an unresolved V gene, and the remainder is unexplained. A total of 150,000 to 200,000 clones appear in this sample, approximately 87% of them only once. The leading ten clones occupy about 4% of the sample. The sequencing input was peripheral blood. Receptors originate from a man between 18 and 29 years old with active or convalescent COVID-19.

The gene calls are TRBV7-9 and TRBJ2-1; 7 nucleotides match TRBD1. V shed 5 bases, J shed 6 bases, and the junction held 10 bases outside the gene matches. This CDR3 contains 15 residues. Germline values: CDR1 SEHNR, CDR2 FQNEAQ (reference sequence). CDR3 residues: CASSRAGTELNEQFF. Written as DNA, the CDR3 is TGTGCCAGCAGCCGTGCCGGGACAGAACTCAATGAGCAGTTCTTC.

This chain joins TRBV19 and TRBJ2-5; 9 bases agree with TRBD1. CDR3 size: 13 residues. With 7 bases clipped from V and 3 bases from J, the junction kept 3 bases outside the gene matches. The germline V gene has CDR1 LNHDA and CDR2 SQIVND (reference sequence). CDR3 DNA: TGTGCCAGTAACGGACAGGGGAAAGAGACCCAGTACTTC. Its translation: CASNGQGKETQYF.

The genes are TRBV11-3 and TRBJ2-1; 10 bases are shared with TRBD2. The CDR3 runs to 15 residues. V was pared by 1 base and J by 8 bases, with 5 bases of the junction left unmatched. Germline loops: CDR1 SGHNT, CDR2 YENEEA. CDR3 sequence: CASSLALAGWDEQFF. In DNA, the CDR3 is TGTGCCAGCAGCTTAGCACTAGCGGGATGGGATGAGCAGTTCTTC.

This rearrangement joins TRBV6-5 to TRBJ1-2; TRBD1 aligns across 11 bases. The ends lost 2 bases at V and 2 bases at J; junction bases unmatched: 4. CDR1 and CDR2 from the germline V gene are MNHEY and SVGAGI. CDR3 length equals 16 residues. In DNA, the CDR3 is TGTGCCAGCAGTTACGAAGGACAGGGGGCCAACTATGGCTACACCTTC. Its protein is CASSYEGQGANYGYTF.

CDR3 bases: TGTGCCAGCAGCCCCGGGACAGGAGACACAGATACGCAGTATTTT. It specifies CASSPGTGDTDTQYF. J is TRBJ2-3 and V is TRBV7-2; 8 nucleotides agree with TRBD1. V was clipped by 5 bases and J by 2 bases; unmatched bases: 6. This CDR3 comprises 15 residues. Germline V CDR1 and CDR2: SGHTA, FQGNSA.

This clone showed up just once. The CDR3 sequence is CATSDLGPGANVLTF. CDR3 nucleotide sequence: TGTGCCACCAGTGATTTGGGGCCTGGGGCCAACGTCCTGACTTTC. The chain carries TRBV24-1 and TRBJ2-6; no clear D gene. Germline V lookup: CDR1 KGHDR, CDR2 SFDVKD. This CDR3 has 15 residues. V dropped 0 bases and J dropped 2 bases, with 4 bases sitting between them.

This sequence joins TRBV5-8 and TRBJ1-5, with D perhaps matching TRBD1 (6 bases). Trimming removed 2 bases at V and 6 bases at J, with 15 bases between. This CDR3 comprises 15 residues. Germline V gene lookup returns CDR1 SGHTS and CDR2 YDEGEE. CDR3 nucleotide sequence: TGTGCCAGCAGCTTTAGGGGGGGCGGAAGTCAGCCCCAGCATTTT. It yields the protein CASSFRGGGSQPQHF.

The rearrangement links TRBV4-3 to TRBJ1-1, with a possible D match to TRBD1 (5 bases). V lost 0 bases and J 2 bases, leaving 25 bases between the germline ends. CDR1 is LGHNA, CDR2 YSLEER, per germline. This CDR3 spans 20 amino acids. CDR3 DNA: TGCGCCAGCAGCCAAGATTGGGGCAAAACTACCTCCAGCCGAAACACTGAAGCTTTCTTT. It encodes CASSQDWGKTTSSRNTEAFF.

The chain carries TRBV15 and TRBJ2-2; maybe TRBD2 (5 bases). The V end lost 0 bases, the J end lost 1 base, and 9 bases lay between the germline ends. The germline V gene encodes CDR1 LNHNV and CDR2 YYDKDF (reference sequence). The CDR3 contains 16 residues. CDR3 DNA: TGTGCCACCAGCAGAGAGAACGGGGTGAACACCGGGGAGCTGTTTTTT. It specifies CATSRENGVNTGELFF.

The chain has TRBV11-2 and TRBJ1-6; tentatively, D is TRBD1 (5 bases). With 5 bases removed from V and 14 bases from J, the gap between germline ends came to 16 bases. Germline V lookup: CDR1 SGHAT, CDR2 FQNNGV. CDR3 length: 13 amino acids. In DNA, the CDR3 is TGTGCCAGCAGCATCGAGGGCGGAGGGGCCCTCCACTTT. Translated, it gives CASSIEGGGALHF. Combining the CDR3 with reference TRBV11-2 and TRBJ1-6 gives the whole variable domain EAGVAQSPRYKIIEKRQSVAFWCNPISGHATLYWYQQILGQGPKLLIQFQNNGVVDDSQLPKDRFSAERLKGVDSTLKIQPAKLEDSAVYLCASSIEGGGALHFGNGTRLTVT.

V and J are TRBV27 and TRBJ2-2, with D unresolved. This CDR3 is built from 13 residues. The germline V gene encodes CDR1 MNHEY and CDR2 SMNVEV (reference sequence). V shed 4 bases and J shed 3 bases, with 6 bases lying between them. Here the CDR3 reads CASSSYHTGELFF. The CDR3 DNA reads TGTGCCAGCAGTTCCTATCACACCGGGGAGCTGTTTTTT.

The chain combines TRBV5-8 with TRBJ2-3, with a weak D call TRBD2 (6 bases). V lost 1 base and J lost 1, with 13 bases in between. The CDR3 covers 16 residues. Germline V CDR1 and CDR2: SGHTS, YDEGEE. CDR3 DNA sequence: TGTGCCAGCAGCTTGAACAGAATAGCGGGCACAGATACGCAGTATTTT. Translation gives CASSLNRIAGTDTQYF.

This chain links TRBV18 with TRBJ2-3; 15 bases map to TRBD2. Germline lookup yields CDR1 KGHSH and CDR2 LQKENI. V gave up 4 bases and J gave up 1 base; unmatched junction bases: 9. This CDR3 is 19 amino acids long. The CDR3 reads CASSQRTSGGADGTDTQYF. The CDR3 coding sequence is TGTGCCAGCTCACAAAGGACTAGCGGGGGGGCCGATGGCACAGATACGCAGTATTTT.

The rearrangement links TRBV7-2 to TRBJ2-2; 10 bases are a match to TRBD2. The CDR3 has 17 amino acids. V gave up 5 bases and J gave up 2 bases; unmatched junction bases: 8. In germline, CDR1 is SGHTA, CDR2 FQGNSA. CDR3 in amino acids: CASSHLSSGRNTGELFF. CDR3 bases: TGTGCCAGCAGCCACCTTTCTAGCGGGAGAAACACCGGGGAGCTGTTTTTT.

The V gene is TRBV27, the J gene TRBJ2-7, with TRBD1 matching 8 bases. The trim removed 6 bases at V and 4 bases at J, leaving 11 bases unmatched. The CDR3 is 15 amino acids. Per germline, CDR1 MNHEY and CDR2 SMNVEV (reference sequence). CDR3 loop: CASRRQGRALYEQYV. The CDR3, as DNA: TGTGCCAGCAGAAGACAGGGGAGAGCTCTTTACGAGCAGTACGTC.

The rearrangement links TRBV6-5 to TRBJ2-5; TRBD2 matches at 12 bases. This CDR3 is 14 amino acids long. V shed 10 bases and J 3 bases; nucleotides not matched to a gene: 6. Germline loops: CDR1 MNHEY, CDR2 SVGAGI. The CDR3 DNA follows: TGTGCCACCCTTGGACTAGCGGGGAAAGAGACCCAGTACTTC. Its protein is CATLGLAGKETQYF.

This sequence joins TRBV6-7 and TRBJ2-5; tentative D call: TRBD1 (6 bases). TRBV6-7 is an open reading frame, and its role is uncertain. The CDR3 length is 15 residues. V lost 8 bases and J 4 bases, leaving 20 bases between the germline ends. DNA for the CDR3: TGTGCCAGCGCGAACTGGGGGACACTCGGAGAGACCCAGTACTTC. Translated: CASANWGTLGETQYF.

This clone appeared a few times. The rearrangement uses TRBV12-5 and TRBJ1-2; D is ambiguous. Trimming took off 6 bases at V and 2 bases at J, with 13 bases between the two ends. The germline gives CDR1 LGHNT, CDR2 FRNRAP. The CDR3 consists of 14 residues. The CDR3 is CASGPEGGNYGYTF. The CDR3 coding sequence is TGTGCTAGTGGCCCTGAAGGCGGGAACTATGGCTACACCTTC.

The rearrangement uses TRBV27 and TRBJ1-3; maybe TRBD1 (6 bases). CDR1 and CDR2 from the germline V gene are MNHEY and SMNVEV (reference sequence). This CDR3 has 13 residues. V lost 8 bases and J 4 bases, leaving 12 bases between the germline ends. CDR3 DNA sequence: TGTGCCAGCGCATCAGGGGTCGGAAACACCATATATTTT. Its translation is CASASGVGNTIYF.

This clone was picked up one time. This rearrangement joins TRBV27 to TRBJ2-3; 8 nucleotides match TRBD1. The ends lost 4 bases at V and 0 bases at J; junction bases unmatched: 12. Germline assignment: CDR1 MNHEY and CDR2 SMNVEV (reference sequence). The CDR3 runs to 18 residues. The CDR3 region is CASSWRQGTGKSTDTQYF. In DNA form, the CDR3 reads TGTGCCAGCAGTTGGCGACAGGGGACAGGAAAAAGCACAGATACGCAGTATTTT.

V is TRBV11-3 and J is TRBJ2-1; TRBD1 agrees at 7 bases. The trim removed 4 bases at V and 2 bases at J, leaving 5 bases unmatched. Germline CDR1 and CDR2: SGHNT and YENEEA. The CDR3 sequence is 15 residues long. CDR3 coding DNA: TGTGCCAGCAGCTCGACAGGGATGGCCTACAATGAGCAGTTCTTC. Its translation is CASSSTGMAYNEQFF. Together with reference TRBV11-3 and TRBJ2-1, the CDR3 gives the full variable domain: EAGVVQSPRYKIIEKKQPVAFWCNPISGHNTLYWYLQNLGQGPELLIRYENEEAVDDSQLPKDRFSAERLKGVDSTLKIQPAELGDSAVYLCASSSTGMAYNEQFFGPGTRLTVL.

This sequence joins TRBV10-3 and TRBJ1-5; D is ambiguous. Trimming removed 11 bases at V and 0 bases at J, with 20 bases between. Germline V CDR1 and CDR2: ENHRY, SYGVKD. The CDR3 loop spans 16 amino acids. The CDR3 region is CAPRDVRIYSNQPQHF. CDR3 DNA: TGTGCCCCTCGGGATGTTCGGATTTATAGCAATCAGCCCCAGCATTTT.